The clone carrying this T cell receptor (beta chain) has ten or more counts. Its target is not known. Universal primer sites and UMIs were introduced during 5'RACE template-switching synthesis of TCR cDNA. TCRdb analysed the 5' RACE reads with MiXCR anew, one entry per CDR3 protein. Of about 510,000 distinct CDR3 sequences listed, 20% to 25% are singletons. Germline-derived CDR1 and CDR2 are LNHDA and SQIVND (reference sequence). V dropped 4 bases and J dropped 7; count of bases not matched to a gene: 0. This CDR3 has 12 amino acids. This sample is part of a study of T cells after yellow fever vaccination. Study conclusions and caveats: A faster peak, day 5 versus 15, was reached by the weaker secondary response.

Material: PBMCs, obtained 20 to 25 days after the first yellow fever vaccination. V and J are TRBV19 and TRBJ2-5; 10 bases are shared with TRBD2. The clonotype comes from a man between 18 and 29 years old who received the YFV17D yellow fever vaccine. This CDR3 is CASSTSGGTQYF. CDR3 nucleotides: TGTGCCAGTAGTACTAGCGGGGGGACCCAGTACTTC.